This entry describes one TCR beta chain. Its recognized antigen is unknown. No base-level quality is on record; no much larger clone is a single base apart. Peripheral blood CD8+ and CD4+ T cells from healthy donors, Susac syndrome patients and multiple sclerosis patients were profiled by high-throughput TCR beta sequencing. The multiple sclerosis controls were treatment-naive patients whose relapsing-remitting disease, either stable or active, fulfilled the revised McDonald criteria. Bulk CD8+ and CD4+ T cells were purified by magnetic negative isolation, whereas CD8+ TEMRA cells were enriched by FACS. Blood was collected in EDTA tubes and processed within 24 hours, with PBMCs isolated through density gradient centrifugation. PBMCs intended for TCR sequencing were frozen in liquid nitrogen and were later thawed in a 37 degrees C water bath. A purity of at least 90% was achieved for sorted or isolated CD4+, CD8+ and CD8+ TEMRA cells.

The sample originates from a study of CD8 T cells in Susac syndrome (dated by TCRdb to between 2019 and 2020). Context from the whole study: Repertoire sequencing was used to test whether CD8+ T cell activation and differentiation in Susac syndrome was antigen driven. The investigation overall reported the following: The TCR sequencing and HLA analysis was acknowledged to have included a relatively small number of individuals.

RNA was extracted using the RNeasy kit, and roughly 0.5 to 1 ug of the RNA was reverse transcribed with random hexamers. The immunoSEQ multiplex PCR assay, which covers 54 Vbeta and 13 Jbeta segments, was used to amplify TCR beta CDR3 regions. PCR amplification bias was corrected by using a synthetic template baseline for primer optimization and computational correction. Turning to the authors' computational methods: Reads were annotated to V, D and J genes according to IMGT and were analyzed with immunoSEQ Analyzer, with only productive sequences retained. To calculate clonality, Shannon entropy was normalized by log2 of the number of productive unique sequences and then subtracted from one. For each patient and control, public and private clones were evaluated among the 100 most prevalent clones. Susac-specific clones were defined as absent from healthy and MS cohorts, around 1,000 published viral clones and other ImmuneACCESS disease sequences. The public reads were run again by TCRdb, first through fastp at Q25 and then through MiXCR, and only productive beta chains were kept. When rows share a CDR3 protein, they turn into one entry using the most common DNA and genes. These V and J calls originate from TCRdb's pipeline instead of the authors' own analysis. The sample table shows about 120,000 distinct CDR3 sequences, and 85% to 95% are seen once. The ten largest clones add up to about 0.096% of the sample.

This receptor was obtained from a human donor with multiple sclerosis. Sequences were obtained from CD4+ T cells from PBMCs.

The DNA sequence is given as TGTGCCAGCTCACCAAGGACAGGACCCGATAATGAAAAACTGTTTTTT. Its protein is CASSPRTGPDNEKLFF. The receptor chain draws on TRBV18 and TRBJ1-4, with 7 bases aligning to TRBD1. The CDR3 has 16 amino acids, counting the end cysteine and phenylalanine. The retained sequence is limited to the CDR3, 48 bases, with the frame set at the first base. V trim: 2 bases; J trim: 4 bases; unmatched bases: 7. CDR1 and CDR2 were assigned from the germline V gene as KGHSH and LQKENI.